Below are 23 T cell receptor beta chains sequenced from a single sample in a study of blood T cell repertoires in COVID-19. Only in-frame clones appear in the TCRdb table, and some are missing; sequencing was by immunoSEQ multiplex PCR. The sample has approximately 340,000 clones; roughly 92% are singletons. The sample was PBMCs or T cells enriched from blood (not recorded which). The receptors come from a woman aged 40 to 50 who had been exposed to COVID-19.

V usage is TRBV9 and J usage is TRBJ1-4; a possible D gene is TRBD1 (5 bases). The CDR3 is made up of 15 amino acids. V was cut by 4 bases and J by 10 bases, with 20 bases left in between. Germline lookup yields CDR1 SGDLS and CDR2 YYNGEE. CDR3 residues: CASSSGGKGSGKLFF. The DNA for the CDR3 is TGTGCCAGCAGCTCCGGGGGTAAGGGATCTGGAAAACTGTTTTTT.

This clone has just one count. The rearrangement uses TRBV10-3 and TRBJ1-2; no clear D. The CDR3 extends over 13 amino acids. V was pared by 0 bases and J by 8 bases, with 10 bases between. Germline lookup yields CDR1 ENHRY and CDR2 SYGVKD. CDR3 protein: CAISESEVGGYTF. CDR3 DNA: TGTGCCATCAGTGAGTCGGAGGTGGGAGGCTACACCTTC.

V is TRBV27 and J is TRBJ1-1, with 8 bases that match TRBD1. This CDR3 spans 16 amino acids. V shed 1 base and J 10 bases; nucleotides not matched to a gene: 14. Germline CDR1 and CDR2: MNHEY and SMNVEV (reference sequence). The CDR3 DNA sequence: TGTGCCAGCAGTTTATTCCCCCCCCAGGGGGCGAGCGGAGCTTTCTTT. Its translation is CASSLFPPQGASGAFF.

The CDR3 bases are TGTGCCAGCAGCTCGCGAGCGGGAGGCCACTACGAGCAGTACTTC. It translates to CASSSRAGGHYEQYF. The genes are TRBV9 and TRBJ2-7; the match to TRBD2 covers 9 bases. Trimming took 4 bases from V and 3 from J; bases not matched to a gene: 8. The germline V gene encodes CDR1 SGDLS and CDR2 YYNGEE. The length of the CDR3 is 15 residues.

This clone was found a few times. J is TRBJ2-3 and V is TRBV24-1; TRBD1 is a possible D gene (5 bases). Germline CDR1 reads KGHDR; CDR2 reads SFDVKD. The CDR3 is 12 amino acids. V was shortened by 10 bases and J by 2 bases, with 9 bases between the two germline ends. Written as DNA, the CDR3 is TGTGCCACTAGGGGCTTCACAGATACGCAGTATTTT. It codes for CATRGFTDTQYF.

The chain recombines TRBV6-5 with TRBJ1-2; 11 bases agree with TRBD1. V was pared by 0 bases and J by 5 bases, with 2 bases of the junction left unmatched. Germline V gene data show CDR1 as MNHEY and CDR2 as SVGAGI. There are 15 residues in the CDR3. This CDR3 reads CASSYSRDRGYGYTF. CDR3 sequence (DNA): TGTGCCAGCAGTTACTCGAGGGACAGGGGGTATGGCTACACCTTC.

The rearrangement joins TRBV30 to TRBJ2-1; TRBD2 agrees at 10 bases. J lost 4 bases, V lost 2 bases, and 11 bases had no gene match. The CDR3 is made up of 17 amino acids. Germline V gives CDR1 GTSNPN, CDR2 SVGIG (reference sequence). The CDR3 DNA follows: TGTGCCTGGAGTAGGGGGCGGACTAGCGGTCAATACAATGAGCAGTTCTTC. Protein sequence: CAWSRGRTSGQYNEQFF.

J is TRBJ1-5 and V is TRBV18; 9 nucleotides match TRBD1. The ends lost 3 bases at V and 5 bases at J; junction bases unmatched: 5. The CDR3 contains 15 residues. CDR1 is KGHSH and CDR2 is LQKENI in the germline V gene. The CDR3 DNA sequence: TGTGCCAGCTCACCGGCGACAGGGGGTGATCAGCCCCAGCATTTT. This codes for CASSPATGGDQPQHF. The variable domain in full, completed from reference TRBV18 and TRBJ1-5, reads NAGVMQNPRHLVRRRGQEARLRCSPMKGHSHVYWYRQLPEEGLKFMVYLQKENIIDESGMPKERFSAEFPKEGPSILRIQQVVRGDSAAYFCASSPATGGDQPQHFGDGTRLSIL.

This chain links TRBV25-1 with TRBJ2-1; D gene unclear. Germline V lookup: CDR1 MGHDK, CDR2 SYGVNS. Trimming took 6 bases from V and 5 from J, leaving 11 bases between them. The CDR3 runs 13 residues. CDR3 in DNA: TGTGCCAGCAGCCCCCTCGTTAACAATGAGCAGTTCTTC. As protein: CASSPLVNNEQFF.

This clone is a singleton in its sample. This CDR3 reads CSVDRESVRNTEAFF. DNA of the CDR3: TGCAGCGTGGACAGGGAGTCGGTAAGGAACACTGAAGCTTTCTTT. The chain has TRBV29-1 and TRBJ1-1; 8 bases agree with TRBD1. The germline CDR1 and CDR2 sequences are SQVTM and ANQGSEA. Trimming took 6 bases from V and 1 from J; bases not matched to a gene: 10. There are 15 residues in the CDR3. Using reference TRBV29-1 and TRBJ1-1 for the parts outside the CDR3, the full variable domain is SAVISQKPSRDICQRGTSLTIQCQVDSQVTMMFWYRQQPGQSLTLIATANQGSEATYESGFVIDKFPISRPNLTFSTLTVSNMSPEDSSIYLCSVDRESVRNTEAFFGQGTRLTVV.

V and J are TRBV5-6 and TRBJ1-1, with D maybe TRBD1 (6 bases). Germline values: CDR1 SGHDT, CDR2 YYEEEE. This CDR3 is built from 16 residues. V lost 4 bases to trimming and J lost 0 bases, with 16 bases between them. The chain's CDR3 is CASSLRTAYMNTEAFF. CDR3 coding DNA: TGTGCCAGCAGCCTAAGGACAGCGTACATGAACACTGAAGCTTTCTTT.

The chain has TRBV10-2 and TRBJ1-5; the D is unclear. The CDR3 runs to 13 residues. The V gene's germline CDR1 is WSHSY and CDR2 SAAADI. The germline V and J ends were trimmed by 10 bases and 4 bases, with 14 bases remaining between them. The CDR3 DNA reads as TGCGCCATAGCGCCCACAGCAAATCAGCCCCAGCATTTT. Translating gives CAIAPTANQPQHF.

This clone was recorded once. The chain uses TRBV5-1 and TRBJ2-1; 11 bases fit TRBD2. This CDR3 comprises 15 residues. From germline, CDR1 is SGHRS and CDR2 YFSETQ. The J segment lost 8 bases and the V segment lost 1 base, leaving 5 bases of the junction unmatched. CDR3 protein: CASSLTSGSTDEQFF. The CDR3 nucleotides are TGCGCCAGCAGCTTGACTAGCGGGAGTACCGATGAGCAGTTCTTC. The full variable domain, in which reference TRBV5-1 and TRBJ2-1 provide the parts outside the CDR3, is KAGVTQTPRYLIKTRGQQVTLSCSPISGHRSVSWYQQTPGQGLQFLFEYFSETQRNKGNFPGRFSGRQFSNSRSEMNVSTLELGDSALYLCASSLTSGSTDEQFFGPGTRLTVL.

This chain joins TRBV5-6 and TRBJ1-2; D possibly corresponds to TRBD1 (6 bases). This CDR3 has 14 amino acids. Trimming left V 2 bases short and J 5 bases short, with 13 bases between. Germline-derived CDR1 and CDR2 are SGHDT and YYEEEE. The CDR3 is CASSLPTGIYGYTF. As DNA, the CDR3 is TGTGCCAGCAGCTTACCGACAGGAATATATGGCTACACCTTC.

This clone has only one observation. The rearrangement joins TRBV13 to TRBJ1-5, with D maybe TRBD1 (5 bases). V gave up 2 bases and J gave up 4 bases, with 9 bases separating them. Germline CDR1 is PRHDT and CDR2 is FYEKMQ (reference sequence). The CDR3 length is 14 residues. CDR3 amino acids: CASSLRQINQPQHF. The CDR3 nucleotides are TGTGCCAGCAGCTTACGACAGATTAATCAGCCCCAGCATTTT.

The chain links TRBV5-1 to TRBJ2-5, with 12 nucleotides matching TRBD2. The CDR3 extends over 15 amino acids. Trimming at V came to 2 bases and at J to 4 bases, leaving 3 bases not matched to a gene. CDR1 SGHRS and CDR2 YFSETQ come from the germline V gene. The CDR3 loop is CASSFLAGGGETQYF. DNA for the CDR3: TGCGCCAGCAGCTTCCTAGCGGGAGGGGGAGAGACCCAGTACTTC. Using reference TRBV5-1 and TRBJ2-5 for the parts outside the CDR3, the full variable domain is KAGVTQTPRYLIKTRGQQVTLSCSPISGHRSVSWYQQTPGQGLQFLFEYFSETQRNKGNFPGRFSGRQFSNSRSEMNVSTLELGDSALYLCASSFLAGGGETQYFGPGTRLLVL.

V and J are TRBV12-3 or TRBV12-4 and TRBJ1-6; D is ambiguous. The CDR3 is made up of 11 amino acids. Trimming left V 5 bases short and J 11 bases short, with 7 bases between. CDR3 in amino acids: CASSVGPPLHF. The DNA of the CDR3 is TGTGCCAGCAGTGTTGGGCCACCCCTCCACTTT.

The V gene is TRBV7-9, the J gene TRBJ2-2, with TRBD2 matching 11 bases. The trim removed 4 bases at V and 3 bases at J, leaving 7 bases unmatched. Germline values: CDR1 SEHNR, CDR2 FQNEAQ (reference sequence). The CDR3 has 17 amino acids. This CDR3 reads CASSSKGLAVYTGELFF. DNA of the CDR3: TGTGCCAGCAGCTCTAAGGGACTAGCGGTTTACACCGGGGAGCTGTTTTTT. Complete variable domain (other parts from reference TRBV7-9 and TRBJ2-2): DTGVSQNPRHKITKRGQNVTFRCDPISEHNRLYWYRQTLGQGPEFLTYFQNEAQLEKSRLLSDRFSAERPKGSFSTLEIQRTEQGDSAMYLCASSSKGLAVYTGELFFGEGSRLTVL.

The rearrangement joins TRBV6-2 or TRBV6-3 to TRBJ2-7; no clear D. V lost 3 bases and J lost 10, with 10 bases in between. Germline V lookup: CDR1 MNHEY, CDR2 SVGEGT. The CDR3 length is 11 residues. CDR3 in DNA: TGTGCCAGCAGTTATCAGTTATCCCAGTACTTC. Translated: CASSYQLSQYF.

The V and J genes are TRBV30 and TRBJ2-7, with 8 bases aligning to TRBD2. Trimming removed 4 bases from V and 3 bases from J; junction bases left unmatched: 8. This CDR3 is built from 14 residues. The germline gives CDR1 GTSNPN, CDR2 SVGIG (reference sequence). CDR3 coding DNA: TGTGCCTGGATAGGGCGGGGGGAATACTACGAGCAGTACTTC. This gives the protein CAWIGRGEYYEQYF.

The count of this clone is one. The CDR3: CAISDPGQVNTEAFF. The CDR3 coding sequence is TGTGCCATCAGTGACCCGGGACAGGTGAACACTGAAGCTTTCTTT. This rearrangement joins TRBV10-3 to TRBJ1-1; TRBD1 matches 8 bases. The CDR3 length is 15 residues. Germline values: CDR1 ENHRY, CDR2 SYGVKD. Trimming removed 3 bases from V and 0 bases from J; junction bases left unmatched: 3.

The J gene is TRBJ1-2, the V gene TRBV19, with D possibly being TRBD1 (5 bases). Trimming left V 5 bases short and J 0 bases short, with 10 bases between. Germline-derived CDR1 and CDR2 are LNHDA and SQIVND (reference sequence). The CDR3 has 14 residues. Here the CDR3 reads CASSPSGTNYGYTF. The CDR3 DNA reads as TGTGCCAGTAGTCCTTCAGGGACTAACTATGGCTACACCTTC.

With respect to this clone: Compared with germline, one end of the junction differs, possibly owing to a read error. CDR3 nucleotide sequence: TGTGCCAGCGGCCAGGCAAATTCACCCCTCCACTTT. It yields the protein CASGQANSPLHF. This chain links TRBV3-1 (or the pseudogene TRBV3-2) with TRBJ1-6; no clear D. The CDR3 sequence is 12 residues long. CDR1 is LGHDT, CDR2 YNNKEL, per germline (reference sequence).